This T cell receptor (beta chain) comes out of a study of regulatory T cells in long-lasting Graves disease. V lost 5 bases to trimming and J lost 5 bases; unmatched junction nucleotides: 11. The CDR3 has 15 amino acids. The germline V gene has CDR1 MDHEN and CDR2 SYDVKM. Time point described: persistent/refractory GD, antithyroid drugs over 5 years with positive TRAb. The TCR library was made from RNA extracted from PBMCs. This clonotype appeared many times. Both iRepertoire HTBI primers and Arm-PCR of CDR3 regions were used to build the TCR beta libraries. One entry per CDR3 protein results from TCRdb running MiXCR on the multiplex PCR reads. In the table there are almost 350,000 distinct CDR3 sequences, about 20% of which are singletons.

The V call is TRBV28, the J call TRBJ2-5; TRBD2 matches at 7 bases. The sequence derives from a female donor with Graves disease. Sequenced material: peripheral blood mononuclear cells (PBMCs), taken when the disease was refractory, from a patient treated with antithyroid drugs. The CDR3 here is CASSTAGARGETQYF. Here the CDR3 DNA reads TGTGCCAGCAGTACGGCGGGAGCTCGGGGGGAGACCCAGTACTTC. Full variable domain (remainder filled in from reference TRBV28 and TRBJ2-5): DVKVTQSSRYLVKRTGEKVFLECVQDMDHENMFWYRQDPGLGLRLIYFSYDVKMKEKGDIPEGYSVSREKKERFSLILESASTNQTSMYLCASSTAGARGETQYFGPGTRLLVL.